The clone carrying this T cell receptor (beta chain) was seen only once. Its antigen is unidentified. Authors' processing steps: ImmunoSEQ gave junction-only sequences without quality scores, so filtering differed. Profiled with immunoSEQ multiplex PCR; TCRdb holds only in-frame clones, not every one. V, J and clone size are taken as reported in that table, and D and trimming were inferred from the DNA itself. The data show 1.4 million or so clones, with 98% seen just once and around 0.33% held by the top ten. The CDR3 is made up of 14 amino acids. Germline V gene data show CDR1 as SGHNT and CDR2 as YYREEE (reference sequence). V lost 4 bases and J lost 2; bases outside the gene matches: 4. The source of the sample is a study of shared clonotypes between healthy human individuals. Study-level findings and limits: Naive subsets typically showed greater estimated richness than memory subsets. Compared with clonotypes that all four donors shared, non-shared clonotypes had lower generation probabilities. It was expected that sequencing depth would affect clonotype sharing among donors.

Sequencing was done on a sample of naive CD4+ T cells sorted from blood. Indicated subset: CD45RA+ positively selected. The rearrangement joins TRBV5-4 to TRBJ2-3; 7 nucleotides align to TRBD1. The TCR sequence derives from a man aged 25 to 45 in good health. In nucleotides, the CDR3 is TGTGCCAGCAGCCCGGGACAGTACACAGATACGCAGTATTTT. Protein: CASSPGQYTDTQYF.